A single sample is the source of the 30 T cell receptor beta chains below, sequenced in a study of blood T cells in healthy people across ages. PCR was performed a second time for roughly 6 to 12 cycles using a sample-barcoded 5' primer and a J-beta primer mix. Via MiXCR, TCRdb re-called the 5' RACE reads, giving one row per CDR3 protein. The table shows 750,000 or so distinct CDR3 sequences, with 25% occurring only once. These data were likewise used in another study, on T cells of mothers and their children.

The material sequenced was blood. All receptors come from a boy younger than 18 in good health.

The chain combines TRBV29-1 with TRBJ1-2; no clear D. The CDR3 extends over 11 amino acids. The germline V and J ends were trimmed by 2 bases and 6 bases, with 7 bases remaining between them. CDR1 is SQVTM and CDR2 is ANQGSEA in the germline V gene. CDR3 region: CSVEYLNGYTF. The CDR3 DNA reads TGCAGCGTTGAATATCTAAATGGCTACACCTTC.

J is TRBJ2-5 and V is TRBV20-1; 9 bases line up with TRBD2. Per germline, CDR1 DFQATT and CDR2 SNEGSKA (reference sequence). The V and J ends lost 5 bases and 4 bases, in that order; junction bases with no gene match: 8. The CDR3 length is 14 residues. CDR3 amino acids: CSALAGVLLETQYF. In nucleotides, the CDR3 is TGCAGTGCTTTAGCGGGAGTTCTGTTAGAGACCCAGTACTTC.

This clonotype was counted between two and nine times. This CDR3 is CASRRILVGTQYF. DNA for the CDR3: TGTGCCAGCAGGAGGATTCTTGTGGGTACGCAGTATTTT. The V call is TRBV6-1, the J call TRBJ2-3; D unclear. With 6 bases removed from V and 8 bases from J, the gap between germline ends came to 15 bases. CDR1 MNHNS and CDR2 SASEGT come from the germline V gene. The CDR3 is 13 residues long.

This clonotype has a handful of counts. This rearrangement joins TRBV20-1 to TRBJ1-2; TRBD1 is a possible D gene (5 bases). Trimming removed 5 bases at V and 7 bases at J, with 17 bases between. This CDR3 region has 13 residues. The germline CDR1 and CDR2 sequences are DFQATT and SNEGSKA (reference sequence). The CDR3 DNA reads TGCAGTGCTTCCCTGACAGAGTCGGTTGGCTACACCTTC. This codes for CSASLTESVGYTF.

J is TRBJ2-5 and V is TRBV4-2; TRBD2 aligns across 13 bases. The better agreement between TRBJ2-1 and the DNA end casts doubt on the J call. The CDR3 is 17 residues long. Germline V lookup: CDR1 LGHNA, CDR2 YNFKEQ. CDR3 loop: CASSQELAGGRYNEQFF. The CDR3 coding sequence is TGTGCCAGCAGCCAGGAACTAGCGGGAGGGCGCTACAATGAGCAGTTCTTC.

The genes are TRBV20-1 and TRBJ1-4; D is undetermined. Germline-derived CDR1 and CDR2 are DFQATT and SNEGSKA (reference sequence). Trimming took 5 bases from V and 8 from J, leaving 15 bases between them. The CDR3 length is 13 residues. CDR3: CSAFPGEEEKLFF. CDR3 nucleotides: TGCAGTGCTTTCCCAGGCGAGGAAGAAAAACTGTTTTTT.

V gene TRBV15 combines with J gene TRBJ2-5; D ambiguous. The CDR3 length is 14 residues. The germline V gene has CDR1 LNHNV and CDR2 YYDKDF (reference sequence). V lost 0 bases, J lost 5 bases, and 10 bases lay in between. The CDR3 nucleotides are TGTGCCACCAGCAGAGATCGGCGGTCGGAGACCCAGTACTTC. Translating it yields CATSRDRRSETQYF.

This chain uses TRBV6-1 with TRBJ2-5; 14 nucleotides agree with TRBD2. The end of the DNA aligns better with TRBJ2-1, so the J call may be wrong. The length of the CDR3 is 16 residues. Germline CDR1 MNHNS, CDR2 SASEGT. The CDR3 protein is CASGRKTSGGANEQFF. CDR3 nucleotide sequence: TGTGCCAGCGGGAGGAAGACTAGCGGGGGGGCGAATGAGCAGTTCTTC.

This chain uses TRBV29-1 with TRBJ1-2; D not certain. This CDR3 spans 13 amino acids. Trimming shortened V by 4 bases and J by 0 bases, and 9 bases separated the two germline ends. Germline CDR1 SQVTM, CDR2 ANQGSEA. The CDR3 region has the DNA TGCAGCGTTGCAACCCGAGCTAACTATGGCTACACCTTC. Residues: CSVATRANYGYTF.

This clonotype was picked up a small number of times. The J gene is TRBJ2-7, the V gene TRBV12-3 or TRBV12-4; D may be TRBD2 (7 bases). The V gene lost 3 bases and the J gene lost 3 bases, with 15 bases spanning the gap. The CDR3 has 15 amino acids. CDR3 DNA sequence: TGTGCCAGCAGTTTTTCCCCAGGGGAGGGCTACGAGCAGTACTTC. Translation gives CASSFSPGEGYEQYF.

This chain links TRBV27 with TRBJ2-4; TRBD1 might be the D (6 bases). The V and J ends lost 3 bases and 0 bases respectively, with 12 bases between them. CDR1 MNHEY and CDR2 SMNVEV come from the germline V gene (reference sequence). The CDR3 totals 16 residues. CDR3: CASSFSGAVAKNIQYF. The CDR3 coding sequence is TGTGCCAGCAGTTTTTCAGGGGCGGTAGCCAAAAACATTCAGTACTTC.

This clonotype turned up a few times. The V gene is TRBV7-2, the J gene TRBJ2-1; 7 positions match TRBD2. This CDR3 is built from 15 residues. Germline CDR1 is SGHTA and CDR2 is FQGNSA. With 5 bases clipped from V and 4 bases from J, the junction kept 8 bases outside the gene matches. The CDR3 DNA reads as TGTGCCAGCAGCACCCAGCGGGGAAGTTACAATGAGCAGTTCTTC. It is translated as CASSTQRGSYNEQFF.

The J gene is TRBJ1-2, the V gene TRBV7-9; possibly TRBD1 for D (6 bases). The CDR3 runs to 14 residues. Germline V CDR1 and CDR2: SEHNR, FQNEAQ (reference sequence). Trimming removed 3 bases at V and 7 bases at J, with 15 bases between. The CDR3 DNA reads TGTGCCAGCAGCTTCAGGGGCGCGCTGGGTGGCTACACCTTC. This gives the protein CASSFRGALGGYTF.

The chain uses TRBV10-3 and TRBJ2-1; D is possibly TRBD1 or TRBD2 (5 bases each). V lost 2 bases to trimming and J lost 0 bases, with 8 bases between them. Germline V gene sequence: CDR1 ENHRY, CDR2 SYGVKD. CDR3 size: 15 residues. CDR3 sequence (DNA): TGTGCCATCAGTGAGCCCGGGGCCTCCTACAATGAGCAGTTCTTC. Amino acid sequence: CAISEPGASYNEQFF.

The chain is built from TRBV6-2 or TRBV6-3 and TRBJ2-1; 7 positions agree with TRBD2. V shed 4 bases, J shed 0 bases, and the junction held 15 bases outside the gene matches. Germline CDR1 is MNHEY and CDR2 is SVGEGT. The CDR3 is 19 amino acids. CDR3 residues: CASSLHLSGVISSYNEQFF. The CDR3 DNA reads as TGTGCCAGCAGTTTACACTTGAGCGGGGTCATCAGCTCCTACAATGAGCAGTTCTTC.

V is TRBV29-1 and J is TRBJ1-2; weak D call: TRBD1 (5 bases). The germline V and J ends were trimmed by 1 base and 3 bases, with 9 bases remaining between them. The CDR3 is 13 amino acids. Per the germline V gene, CDR1 is SQVTM and CDR2 is ANQGSEA. The CDR3 sequence: CSVEGQNYYGYTF. The CDR3 nucleotides read TGCAGCGTTGAAGGACAGAATTACTATGGCTACACCTTC.

As for this clonotype: Sequence at one end of the junction differs from germline and may be a read error. CDR3 protein: CASSLGLSGIQETQHF. In nucleotides, the CDR3 is TGTGCCAGCAGCTTAGGTCTGTCCGGGATTCAAGAGACCCAGCACTTC. This rearrangement joins TRBV7-2 to TRBJ2-5; D perhaps matches TRBD2 (5 bases). This CDR3 comprises 16 residues. Looked up from germline, CDR1 is SGHTA and CDR2 is FQGNSA.

The CDR3 spells CAASDRDDYEQYF. The CDR3, as DNA: TGTGCCGCTAGTGACAGGGATGACTACGAGCAGTACTTC. The rearrangement uses TRBV2 and TRBJ2-5, with 7 bases fitting TRBD1. Judging by the DNA end, TRBJ2-7 fits better; the J call may be wrong. Germline-derived CDR1 and CDR2 are SNHLY and FYNNEI. The CDR3 extends over 13 amino acids.

The gene calls are TRBV10-2 and TRBJ2-5; 8 bases are a match to TRBD2. The closer fit of TRBJ2-1 to the DNA end suggests the J call may be wrong. Germline values: CDR1 WSHSY, CDR2 SAAADI. CDR3 size: 15 residues. The CDR3 coding sequence is TGCGCCAGCAGTGATAGGGTAGCGGGGTCGAATAAGCAGTTCTTC. Translating gives CASSDRVAGSNKQFF.

The table lists this clonotype with a few counts. The V call is TRBV3-1, the J call TRBJ2-1, with D maybe TRBD2 (6 bases). V was clipped by 0 bases and J by 4 bases, with 19 bases between them. Per germline, CDR1 LGHDT and CDR2 YNNKEL (reference sequence). The length of the CDR3 is 18 residues. CDR3 residues: CASSQEFSGEWPYNEQFF. In nucleotides, the CDR3 is TGTGCCAGCAGCCAAGAATTTTCGGGGGAATGGCCATACAATGAGCAGTTCTTC.

The chain has TRBV5-1 and TRBJ2-5; tentative D call: TRBD2 (6 bases). CDR1 and CDR2 (germline): SGHRS, YFSETQ. Trimming pared 7 bases from V and 4 bases from J, leaving 14 bases between. The CDR3 loop spans 13 amino acids. CDR3 nucleotides: TGCGCCAGCGGGGTCGGTAGCGGAGAGACCCAGTACTTC. As protein: CASGVGSGETQYF.

There are a few counts of this clonotype. The chain couples TRBV12-3 or TRBV12-4 to TRBJ1-6, with a possible D match to TRBD1 (6 bases). V was clipped by 5 bases and J by 5 bases, with 13 bases between them. CDR3 size: 15 residues. The DNA of the CDR3 is TGTGCCAGCAGTCCCAACGGACAGAATAATTCACCCCTCCACTTT. Protein product: CASSPNGQNNSPLHF.

This clonotype came up a few times. The CDR3 is CASSKGRRTTDTQYF. CDR3 sequence (DNA): TGTGCCAGCTCTAAGGGGCGAAGAACCACAGATACGCAGTATTTT. V usage is TRBV6-1 and J usage is TRBJ2-3; a weak D match, TRBD1 (5 bases). Looked up from germline, CDR1 is MNHNS and CDR2 is SASEGT. Trimming removed 8 bases at V and 2 bases at J, with 17 bases between. The CDR3 extends over 15 amino acids.

The chain links TRBV12-3 or TRBV12-4 to TRBJ1-2, with a tentative D call TRBD1 (5 bases). V was cut by 4 bases and J by 4 bases, with 10 bases left in between. The CDR3 covers 13 residues. The CDR3 DNA reads as TGTGCCAGCAGTTCGTGGAGGGGCTATGGCTACACCTTC. This gives the protein CASSSWRGYGYTF.

This clonotype was observed a few times. The chain is built from TRBV7-6 and TRBJ2-3, with 8 bases matching TRBD2. V dropped 5 bases and J dropped 4; count of bases not matched to a gene: 11. The CDR3 has 16 residues. Germline CDR1 SGHVS, CDR2 FNYEAQ. The CDR3 sequence is CASSDYGTSGPDTQYF. The CDR3 nucleotides read TGTGCCAGCAGCGATTACGGGACTAGTGGGCCAGATACGCAGTATTTT.

This rearrangement joins TRBV20-1 to TRBJ2-3, with 8 bases matching TRBD1. Trimming at V came to 5 bases and at J to 1 base, leaving 11 bases not matched to a gene. Per germline, CDR1 DFQATT and CDR2 SNEGSKA (reference sequence). This CDR3 is 16 amino acids long. CDR3 amino acids: CSAPTEPGQGTDTQYF. CDR3 DNA sequence: TGCAGTGCTCCCACCGAGCCGGGACAGGGCACAGATACGCAGTATTTT.

This chain links TRBV2 with TRBJ2-1, with 8 bases matching TRBD2. V was pared by 0 bases and J by 9 bases, with 13 bases of the junction left unmatched. The CDR3 extends over 17 amino acids. Germline V gene sequence: CDR1 SNHLY, CDR2 FYNNEI. The CDR3 bases are TGTGCCAGCAGTGAAGCGCGGATAGGACTAGCTTTGGGTGAGCAGTTCTTC. Translated, it gives CASSEARIGLALGEQFF.

V and J are TRBV27 and TRBJ1-5, with D perhaps matching TRBD1 (6 bases). Germline CDR1 and CDR2: MNHEY and SMNVEV (reference sequence). V lost 2 bases and J 4 bases, leaving 15 bases between the germline ends. The CDR3 covers 16 residues. The CDR3 sequence: CASSLRSGVTNQPQHF. CDR3 bases: TGTGCCAGCAGTTTACGTTCAGGGGTTACGAATCAGCCCCAGCATTTT.

The gene calls are TRBV29-1 and TRBJ1-4; a possible D gene is TRBD1 (5 bases). CDR3 size: 12 residues. V lost 3 bases, J lost 8 bases, and 10 bases lay in between. CDR1 is SQVTM, CDR2 ANQGSEA, per germline. CDR3 sequence (DNA): TGCAGCGTTGACCAGGGCGGCGAAAAACTGTTTTTT. The encoded protein is CSVDQGGEKLFF.

This clonotype was counted a few times. This chain links TRBV27 with TRBJ2-1, with 10 bases fitting TRBD2. Trimming took 5 bases from V and 0 from J; bases not matched to a gene: 13. The CDR3 runs to 19 residues. The germline V gene encodes CDR1 MNHEY and CDR2 SMNVEV (reference sequence). Here the CDR3 DNA reads TGTGCCAGCAGTACACATCGACTAGCGGGCGGCAGCTCCTACAATGAGCAGTTCTTC. Amino acid sequence: CASSTHRLAGGSSYNEQFF.